This TCR beta chain was recovered during a study of OX40 agonist ivuxolimab in advanced cancers. This table comes from immunoSEQ multiplex PCR, and its TCRdb copy is limited to in-frame clones, with some not included. The data hold 35,000 to 40,000 clones, with 76% observed a single time. A single count supports this clone. The receptor was derived from an adult with an advanced solid tumor such as melanoma, head and neck, liver or kidney cancer. Source: CD4+ or CD8+ T cells sorted from blood, taken in a trial of the OX40 agonist ivuxolimab.

CDR3 nucleotides: TGTGCCAGCAGCCTGGGACCGAGCCAAGAGACCCAGTACTTC. Its translation: CASSLGPSQETQYF. V usage is TRBV5-6 and J usage is TRBJ2-5; possibly TRBD1 or TRBD2 for D (5 bases each). CDR1 SGHDT and CDR2 YYEEEE come from the germline V gene. This CDR3 comprises 14 residues. Trimming removed 4 bases from V and 1 base from J, with 11 bases in between. The variable domain in full, completed from reference TRBV5-6 and TRBJ2-5, reads DAGVTQSPTHLIKTRGQQVTLRCSPKSGHDTVSWYQQALGQGPQFIFQYYEEEERQRGNFPDRFSGHQFPNYSSELNVNALLLGDSALYLCASSLGPSQETQYFGPGTRLLVL.